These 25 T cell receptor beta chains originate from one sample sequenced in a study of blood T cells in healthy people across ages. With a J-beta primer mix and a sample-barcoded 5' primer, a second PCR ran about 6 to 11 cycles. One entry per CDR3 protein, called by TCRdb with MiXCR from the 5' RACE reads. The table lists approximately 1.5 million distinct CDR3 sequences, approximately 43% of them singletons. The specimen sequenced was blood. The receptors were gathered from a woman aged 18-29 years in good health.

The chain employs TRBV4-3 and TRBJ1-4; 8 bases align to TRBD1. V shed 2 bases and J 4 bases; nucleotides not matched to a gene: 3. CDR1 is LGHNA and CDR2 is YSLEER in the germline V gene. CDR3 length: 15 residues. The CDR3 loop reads CASSQRQGSNEKLFF. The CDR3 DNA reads TGCGCCAGCAGCCAAAGACAGGGGAGTAATGAAAAACTGTTTTTT.

This CDR3 reads CASSSGSATGANVLTF. The CDR3 DNA follows: TGCGCCAGCAGTTCTGGATCGGCAACTGGGGCCAACGTCCTGACTTTC. The rearrangement links TRBV5-1 to TRBJ2-6; D remains unclear. The CDR3 extends over 16 amino acids. The germline gives CDR1 SGHRS, CDR2 YFSETQ. The V end was cut by 5 bases, the J end by 2 bases, with 14 bases between.

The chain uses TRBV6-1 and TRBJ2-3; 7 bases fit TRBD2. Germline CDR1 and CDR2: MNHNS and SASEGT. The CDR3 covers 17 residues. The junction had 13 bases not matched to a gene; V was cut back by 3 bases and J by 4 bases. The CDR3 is CASSDPPSGLQPDTQYF. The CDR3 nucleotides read TGTGCCAGCAGTGACCCACCTAGCGGCCTGCAGCCAGATACGCAGTATTTT.

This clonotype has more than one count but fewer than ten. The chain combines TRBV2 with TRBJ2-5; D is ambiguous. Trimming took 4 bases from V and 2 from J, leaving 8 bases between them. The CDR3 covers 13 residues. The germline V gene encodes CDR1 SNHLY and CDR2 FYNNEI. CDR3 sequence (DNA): TGTGCCAGCAGTGTCTATGAACAAGAGACCCAGTACTTC. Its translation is CASSVYEQETQYF.

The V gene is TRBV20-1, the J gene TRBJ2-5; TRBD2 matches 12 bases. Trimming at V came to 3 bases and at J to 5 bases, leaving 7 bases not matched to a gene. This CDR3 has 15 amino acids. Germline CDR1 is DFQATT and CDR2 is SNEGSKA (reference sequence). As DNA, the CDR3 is TGCAGTGCTAGGACTAGCGGGGGACGGTACGAGACCCAGTACTTC. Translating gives CSARTSGGRYETQYF.

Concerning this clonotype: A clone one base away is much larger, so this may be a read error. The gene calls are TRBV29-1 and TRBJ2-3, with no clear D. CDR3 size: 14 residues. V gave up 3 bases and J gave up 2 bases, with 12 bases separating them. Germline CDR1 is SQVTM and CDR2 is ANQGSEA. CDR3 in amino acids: CSVEARSLTDTQYF. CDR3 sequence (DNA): TGCAGCGTTGAGGCTAGGTCCCTCACAGATACGCAGTATTTT.

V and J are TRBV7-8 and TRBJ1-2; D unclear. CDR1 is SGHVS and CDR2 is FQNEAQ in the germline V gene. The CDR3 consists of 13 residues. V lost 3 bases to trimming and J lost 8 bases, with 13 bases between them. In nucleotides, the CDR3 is TGTGCCAGCAGCTTTTTGACGAGCCTGGGCTACACCTTC. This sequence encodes CASSFLTSLGYTF.

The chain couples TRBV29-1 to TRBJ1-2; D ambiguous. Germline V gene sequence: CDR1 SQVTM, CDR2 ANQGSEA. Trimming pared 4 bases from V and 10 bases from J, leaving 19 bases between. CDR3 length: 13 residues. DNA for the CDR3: TGCAGCGTTGCCTTTCCGCTGACACGGAACTACACCTTC. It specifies CSVAFPLTRNYTF.

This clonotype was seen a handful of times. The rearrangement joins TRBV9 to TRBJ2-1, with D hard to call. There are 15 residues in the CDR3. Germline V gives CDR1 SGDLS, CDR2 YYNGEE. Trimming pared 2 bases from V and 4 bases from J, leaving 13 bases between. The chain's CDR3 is CASSVRQDGYNEQFF. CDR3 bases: TGTGCCAGCAGCGTCAGACAAGACGGTTACAATGAGCAGTTCTTC.

For the CDR3, the DNA is TGCGCCAGCAGCCAAGATAGGCCGACAGGGTCCAATGAGCAGTTCTTC. Translating gives CASSQDRPTGSNEQFF. The chain couples TRBV4-3 to TRBJ2-1; TRBD1 agrees at 7 bases. Germline assignment: CDR1 LGHNA and CDR2 YSLEER. This CDR3 region has 16 residues. With V trimmed by 0 bases and J by 6 bases, 8 bases remained unmatched.

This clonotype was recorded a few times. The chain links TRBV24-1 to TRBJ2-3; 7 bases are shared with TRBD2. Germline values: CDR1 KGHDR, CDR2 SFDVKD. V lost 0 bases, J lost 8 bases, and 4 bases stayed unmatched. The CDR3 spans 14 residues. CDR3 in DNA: TGTGCCACCAGTGATTTGTCGGGAGGAGGTACGCAGTATTTT. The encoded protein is CATSDLSGGGTQYF.

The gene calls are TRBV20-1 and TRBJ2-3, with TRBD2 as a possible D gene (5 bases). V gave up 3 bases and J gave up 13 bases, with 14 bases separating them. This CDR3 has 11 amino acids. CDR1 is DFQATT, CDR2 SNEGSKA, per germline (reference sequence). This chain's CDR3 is CSASLLAREYF. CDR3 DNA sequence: TGCAGTGCTAGTTTACTGGCGCGGGAGTATTTT.

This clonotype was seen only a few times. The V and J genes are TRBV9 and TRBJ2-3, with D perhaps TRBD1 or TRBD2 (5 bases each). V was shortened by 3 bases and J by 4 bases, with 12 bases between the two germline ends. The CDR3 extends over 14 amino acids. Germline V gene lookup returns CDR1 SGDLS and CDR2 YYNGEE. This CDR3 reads CASSDGTRPDTQYF. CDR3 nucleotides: TGTGCCAGCAGCGATGGGACGAGGCCAGATACGCAGTATTTT.

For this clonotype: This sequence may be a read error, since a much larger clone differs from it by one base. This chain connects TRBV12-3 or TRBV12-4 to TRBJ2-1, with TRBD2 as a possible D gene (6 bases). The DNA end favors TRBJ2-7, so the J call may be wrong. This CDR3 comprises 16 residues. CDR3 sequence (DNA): TGTGCCAGCAAACCGGGGGTTGGGAGCTCCTACAATGAGCAGTACTTC. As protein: CASKPGVGSSYNEQYF.

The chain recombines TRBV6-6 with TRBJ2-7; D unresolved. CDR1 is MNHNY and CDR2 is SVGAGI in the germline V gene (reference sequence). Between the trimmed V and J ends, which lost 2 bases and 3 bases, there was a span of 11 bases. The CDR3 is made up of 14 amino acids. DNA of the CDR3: TGTGCCAGCAGTTACGTCCTGAAGAACTACGAGCAGTACTTC. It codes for CASSYVLKNYEQYF.

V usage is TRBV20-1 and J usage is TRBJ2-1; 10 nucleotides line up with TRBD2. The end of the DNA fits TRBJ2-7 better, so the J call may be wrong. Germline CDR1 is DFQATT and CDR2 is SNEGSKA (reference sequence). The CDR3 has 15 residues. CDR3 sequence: CSARTGTSAYNEQYF. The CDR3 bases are TGCAGTGCCAGAACCGGGACTAGCGCGTACAATGAGCAGTACTTC.

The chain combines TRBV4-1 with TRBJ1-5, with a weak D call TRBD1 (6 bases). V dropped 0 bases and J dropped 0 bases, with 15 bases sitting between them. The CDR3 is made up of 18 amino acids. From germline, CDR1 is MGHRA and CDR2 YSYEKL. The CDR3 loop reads CASSQEWQGWDSNQPQHF. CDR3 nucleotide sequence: TGCGCCAGCAGCCAAGAGTGGCAGGGGTGGGATAGCAATCAGCCCCAGCATTTT.

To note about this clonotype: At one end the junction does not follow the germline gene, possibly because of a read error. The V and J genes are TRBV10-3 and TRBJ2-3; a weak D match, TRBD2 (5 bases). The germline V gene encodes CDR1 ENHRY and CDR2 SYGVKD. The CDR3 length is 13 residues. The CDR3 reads CTISEGFADTQYF. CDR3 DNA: TGTACCATCAGTGAGGGTTTTGCAGATACGCAGTATTTT.

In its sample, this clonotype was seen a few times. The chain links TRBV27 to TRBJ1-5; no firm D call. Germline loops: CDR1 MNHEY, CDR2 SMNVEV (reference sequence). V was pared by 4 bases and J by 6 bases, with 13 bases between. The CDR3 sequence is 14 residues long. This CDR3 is CASSYSGSGQPQHF. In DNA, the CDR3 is TGTGCCAGCAGTTATAGTGGGTCGGGTCAGCCCCAGCATTTT.

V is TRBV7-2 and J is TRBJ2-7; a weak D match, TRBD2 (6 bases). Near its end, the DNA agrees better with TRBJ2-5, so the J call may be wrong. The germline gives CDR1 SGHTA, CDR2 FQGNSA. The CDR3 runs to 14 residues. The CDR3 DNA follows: TGTGCCACGAGTCGAGCGGGCAGAGGAGAGACCCAGTACTTC. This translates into CATSRAGRGETQYF.

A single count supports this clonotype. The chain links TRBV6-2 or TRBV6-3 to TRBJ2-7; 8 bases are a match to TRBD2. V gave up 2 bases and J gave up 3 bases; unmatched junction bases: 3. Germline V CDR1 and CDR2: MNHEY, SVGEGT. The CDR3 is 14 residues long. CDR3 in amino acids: CASSYERGGYEQYF. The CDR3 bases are TGTGCCAGCAGTTACGAACGGGGGGGCTACGAGCAGTACTTC.

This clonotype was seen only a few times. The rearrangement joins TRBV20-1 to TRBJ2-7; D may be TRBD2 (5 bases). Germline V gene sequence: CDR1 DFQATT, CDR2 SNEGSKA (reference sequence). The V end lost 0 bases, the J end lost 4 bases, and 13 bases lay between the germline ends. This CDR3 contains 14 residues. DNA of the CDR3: TGCAGTGCTAGAGATCCAGCGGTGCATTACGAGCAGTACTTC. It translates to CSARDPAVHYEQYF.

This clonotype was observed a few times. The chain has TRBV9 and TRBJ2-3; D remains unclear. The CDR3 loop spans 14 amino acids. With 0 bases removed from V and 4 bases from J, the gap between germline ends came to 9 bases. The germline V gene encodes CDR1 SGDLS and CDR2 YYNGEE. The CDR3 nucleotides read TGTGCCAGCAGCGTAGCCTTAGTCCCAGATACGCAGTATTTT. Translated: CASSVALVPDTQYF.

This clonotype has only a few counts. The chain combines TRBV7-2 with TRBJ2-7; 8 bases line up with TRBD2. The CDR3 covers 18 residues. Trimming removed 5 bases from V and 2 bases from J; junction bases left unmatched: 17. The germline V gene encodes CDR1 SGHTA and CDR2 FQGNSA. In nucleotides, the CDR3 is TGTGCCAGCAGCCGGGATATAGCGGGACAATATTCCACCTACGAGCAGTACTTC. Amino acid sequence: CASSRDIAGQYSTYEQYF. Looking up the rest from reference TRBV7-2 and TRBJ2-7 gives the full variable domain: GAGVSQSPSNKVTEKGKDVELRCDPISGHTALYWYRQSLGQGLEFLIYFQGNSAPDKSGLPSDRFSAERTGGSVSTLTIQRTQQEDSAVYLCASSRDIAGQYSTYEQYFGPGTRLTVT.

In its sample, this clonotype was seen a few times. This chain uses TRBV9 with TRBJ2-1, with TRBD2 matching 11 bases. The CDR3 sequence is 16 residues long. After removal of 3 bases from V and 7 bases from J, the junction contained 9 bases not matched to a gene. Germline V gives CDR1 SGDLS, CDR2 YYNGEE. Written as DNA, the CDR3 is TGTGCCAGCAGCGCAGGTAGCGGGAGGGCCAGGAATGAGCAGTTCTTC. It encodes CASSAGSGRARNEQFF.